Listed here is a single TCR beta chain. V gave up 5 bases and J gave up 0 bases, with 8 bases separating them. Germline loops: CDR1 SQVTM, CDR2 ANQGSEA. This CDR3 has 13 amino acids. The immunoSEQ assay amplified TCRB CDR3 from up to roughly 2 ug DNA. The primer mix had 60 V beta and 13 J beta primers. Profiled with immunoSEQ multiplex PCR; TCRdb holds only in-frame clones, not every one. The sample lists 95,000 or so clones, 70% to 90% occurring once. This sample was included in a study of glioma-infiltrating T cells after dendritic cell vaccination. Study-level information: Three intradermal dendritic cell vaccine injections were given every two weeks.

PBMC sampling occurred before vaccination, two weeks after the third dose, and at progression. The gene calls are TRBV29-1 and TRBJ1-5; D ambiguous. The clonotype originates from a human donor with glioblastoma. The sequences come from blood, collected before dendritic cell vaccination. Written as DNA, the CDR3 is TGCAGCGTTCAGGTTGATAGCAATCAGCCCCAGCATTTT. Its translation is CSVQVDSNQPQHF.